This TCR beta chain was sequenced for a study of blood T cell repertoires in COVID-19. At the level of the study: The study drew acute and convalescent COVID-19 samples from the United States, Italy and Spain.

TCRdb's copy holds only in-frame clones and misses some; the assay was immunoSEQ multiplex PCR. The sample consists of 120,000 or so clones, less than 90% of them appearing once. Per the germline V gene, CDR1 is MNHEY and CDR2 is SVGEGT. V lost 3 bases and J lost 5, with 13 bases in between. The CDR3 consists of 15 residues. J is TRBJ1-4 and V is TRBV6-2 or TRBV6-3; no firm D call. The sequence was obtained from a man older than 75 with active or convalescent COVID-19. The sequencing input was peripheral blood. The CDR3 nucleotides read TGTGCCAGCAGTTATGTTCTAGAGGGAAATGAAAAACTGTTTTTT. The encoded protein is CASSYVLEGNEKLFF.